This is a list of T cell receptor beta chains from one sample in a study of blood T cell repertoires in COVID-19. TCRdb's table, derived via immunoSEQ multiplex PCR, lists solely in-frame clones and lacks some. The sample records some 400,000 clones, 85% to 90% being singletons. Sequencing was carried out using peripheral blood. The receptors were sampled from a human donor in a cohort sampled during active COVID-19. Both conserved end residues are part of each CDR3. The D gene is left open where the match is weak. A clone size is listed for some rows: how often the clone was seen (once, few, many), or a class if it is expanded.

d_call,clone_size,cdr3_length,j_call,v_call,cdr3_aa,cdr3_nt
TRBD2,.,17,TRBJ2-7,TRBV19,CASSGIRLAGGSYEQYF,TGTGCCAGTAGTGGAATCCGACTAGCGGGAGGTTCCTACGAGCAGTACTTC
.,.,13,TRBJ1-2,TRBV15,CATSRGLEHGYTF,TGTGCCACCAGCAGAGGCCTTGAGCATGGCTACACCTTC
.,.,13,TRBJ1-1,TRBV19,CASSTTANTEAFF,TGTGCCAGTAGTACGACAGCGAACACTGAAGCTTTCTTT
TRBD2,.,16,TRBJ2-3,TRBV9,CASSVGGRGAGDTQYF,TGTGCCAGCAGCGTAGGAGGGCGGGGGGCTGGAGATACGCAGTATTTT
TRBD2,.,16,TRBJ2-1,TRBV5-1,CASSLAPAGAYNEQFF,TGCGCCAGCAGCTTGGCGCCCGCGGGAGCCTACAATGAGCAGTTCTTC
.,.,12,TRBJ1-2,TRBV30,CAWSIQGYGYTF,TGTGCCTGGAGTATACAGGGTTATGGCTACACCTTC
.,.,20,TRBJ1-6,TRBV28,CASSPRRGRARHLVDSPLHF,TGTGCCAGCAGTCCAAGACGAGGGCGGGCTCGGCACTTAGTTGATTCACCCCTCCACTTT
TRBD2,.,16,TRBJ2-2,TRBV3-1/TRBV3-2,CASSQALAVNTGELFF,TGTGCCAGCAGCCAGGCACTAGCGGTGAACACCGGGGAGCTGTTTTTT
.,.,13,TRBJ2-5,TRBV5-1,CASGTGPQETQYF,TGCGCCAGCGGTACAGGGCCCCAAGAGACCCAGTACTTC
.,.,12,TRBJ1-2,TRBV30,CAWSADRYGYTF,TGTGCCTGGAGTGCCGACAGATATGGCTACACCTTC
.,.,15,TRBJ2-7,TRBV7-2,CASSQGPGEVYEQYF,TGTGCCAGCAGCCAAGGCCCCGGGGAAGTTTACGAGCAGTACTTC
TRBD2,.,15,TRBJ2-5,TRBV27,CASRASGGPQETQYF,TGTGCCAGCAGGGCTAGCGGGGGCCCCCAAGAGACCCAGTACTTC
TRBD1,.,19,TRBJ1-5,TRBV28,CASSIIQGEWRYSNQPQHF,TGTGCCAGCAGTATCATACAGGGGGAATGGAGATATAGCAATCAGCCCCAGCATTTT
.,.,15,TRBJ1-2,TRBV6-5,CASSTWEGQNYGYTF,TGTGCCAGCAGCACTTGGGAGGGACAAAACTATGGCTACACCTTC
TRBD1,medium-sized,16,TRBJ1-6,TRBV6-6,CASSYAHRGLNSPLHF,TGTGCCAGCAGTTACGCGCACAGGGGGCTAAATTCACCCCTCCACTTT
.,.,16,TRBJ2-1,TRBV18,CASSWPIGVGRDEQFF,TGTGCCAGCTCCTGGCCCATAGGGGTCGGAAGGGATGAGCAGTTCTTC
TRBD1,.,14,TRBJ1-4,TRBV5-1,CASTSGGRGEKLFF,TGCGCCAGCACCTCAGGGGGACGGGGAGAAAAACTGTTTTTT
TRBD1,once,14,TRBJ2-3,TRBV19,CASSSRGRTDTQYF,TGTGCCAGTAGTAGTAGGGGGCGGACAGATACGCAGTATTTT
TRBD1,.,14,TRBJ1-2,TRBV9,CASSVAQGAGGYTF,TGTGCCAGCAGCGTAGCCCAGGGGGCGGGAGGCTACACCTTC
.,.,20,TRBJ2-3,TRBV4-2,CASSLERPAILSSSTDTQYF,TGTGCCAGCAGCCTGGAACGACCAGCGATACTTTCTTCTAGCACAGATACGCAGTATTTT
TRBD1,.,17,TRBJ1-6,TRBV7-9,CASSLGDRGSDNSPLHF,TGTGCCAGCAGCTTAGGAGACAGGGGGTCCGATAATTCACCCCTCCACTTT
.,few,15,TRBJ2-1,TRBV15,CATSREAGAYNEQFF,TGTGCCACCAGCAGAGAGGCAGGGGCTTACAATGAGCAGTTCTTC
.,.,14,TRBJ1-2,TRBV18,CASSPGVGAYGYTF,TGTGCCAGCTCACCAGGTGTAGGGGCTTATGGCTACACCTTC
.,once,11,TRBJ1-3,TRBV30,CAWSLRDTIYF,TGTGCCTGGAGTCTACGCGACACCATATATTTT
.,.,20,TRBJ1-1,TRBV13,CASSLGLWSNLRAEIAEAFF,TGTGCCAGCAGCTTAGGCCTTTGGTCCAATCTCAGGGCGGAGATCGCTGAAGCTTTCTTT
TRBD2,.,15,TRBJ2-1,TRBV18,CASSPTTGGWNEQFF,TGTGCCAGCTCACCAACCACGGGGGGGTGGAATGAGCAGTTCTTC
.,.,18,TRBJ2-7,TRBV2,CASSGTALTGVRFYEQYF,TGTGCCAGCAGTGGGACAGCTCTGACTGGCGTACGATTTTACGAGCAGTACTTC
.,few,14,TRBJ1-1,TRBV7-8,CASSLVSGNTEAFF,TGTGCCAGCAGCTTAGTATCAGGGAACACTGAAGCTTTCTTT
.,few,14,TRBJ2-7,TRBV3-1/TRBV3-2,CASSQGVQATEQYF,TGTGCCAGCAGCCAAGGGGTGCAGGCGACCGAGCAGTACTTC
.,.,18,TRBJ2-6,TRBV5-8,CASSLFRGAASGANVLTF,TGTGCCAGCAGCTTGTTCCGCGGGGCAGCCTCTGGGGCCAACGTCCTGACTTTC
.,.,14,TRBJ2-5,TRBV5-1,CASSLQGEEETQYF,TGCGCCAGCAGCTTACAGGGTGAGGAGGAGACCCAGTACTTC
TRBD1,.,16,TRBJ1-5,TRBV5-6,CASSSLGQYPNQPQHF,TGTGCCAGCAGCTCATTGGGACAGTACCCCAATCAGCCCCAGCATTTT
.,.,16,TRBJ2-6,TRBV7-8,CASSLRRITGANVLTF,TGTGCCAGCAGCTTAAGGCGGATAACTGGGGCCAACGTCCTGACTTTC
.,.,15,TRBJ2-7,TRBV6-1,CASSEAIRQRNEQYF,TGTGCCAGCAGTGAAGCCATTCGACAGCGTAACGAGCAGTACTTC
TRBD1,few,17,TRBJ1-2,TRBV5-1,CASSLGDRGLGSYGYTF,TGCGCCAGCAGCTTGGGGGACAGGGGGCTGGGTAGCTATGGCTACACCTTC
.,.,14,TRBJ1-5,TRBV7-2,CASSLFGVGEPQHF,TGTGCCAGCAGCTTGTTCGGTGTGGGCGAGCCCCAGCATTTT
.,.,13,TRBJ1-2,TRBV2,CASSFRQAHGYTF,TGTGCCAGCAGTTTCCGACAGGCCCATGGCTACACCTTC
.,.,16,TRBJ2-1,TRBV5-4,CASSPSFRSSYNEQFF,TGTGCCAGCAGCCCTAGCTTTCGCAGCTCCTACAATGAGCAGTTCTTC